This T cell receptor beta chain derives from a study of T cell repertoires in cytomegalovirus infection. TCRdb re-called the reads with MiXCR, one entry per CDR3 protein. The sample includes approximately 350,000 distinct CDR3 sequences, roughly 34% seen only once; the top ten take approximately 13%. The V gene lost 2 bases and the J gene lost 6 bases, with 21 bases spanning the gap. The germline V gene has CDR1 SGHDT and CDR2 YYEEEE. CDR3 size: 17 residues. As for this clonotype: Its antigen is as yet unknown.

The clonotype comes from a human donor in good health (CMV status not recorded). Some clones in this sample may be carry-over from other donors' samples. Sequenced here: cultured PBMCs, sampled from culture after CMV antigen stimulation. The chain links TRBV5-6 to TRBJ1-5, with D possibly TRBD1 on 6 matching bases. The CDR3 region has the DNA TGTGCCAGCAGCTTACGGACAGAAGAAGCACTGGGTCAGCCCCAGCATTTT. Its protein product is CASSLRTEEALGQPQHF.